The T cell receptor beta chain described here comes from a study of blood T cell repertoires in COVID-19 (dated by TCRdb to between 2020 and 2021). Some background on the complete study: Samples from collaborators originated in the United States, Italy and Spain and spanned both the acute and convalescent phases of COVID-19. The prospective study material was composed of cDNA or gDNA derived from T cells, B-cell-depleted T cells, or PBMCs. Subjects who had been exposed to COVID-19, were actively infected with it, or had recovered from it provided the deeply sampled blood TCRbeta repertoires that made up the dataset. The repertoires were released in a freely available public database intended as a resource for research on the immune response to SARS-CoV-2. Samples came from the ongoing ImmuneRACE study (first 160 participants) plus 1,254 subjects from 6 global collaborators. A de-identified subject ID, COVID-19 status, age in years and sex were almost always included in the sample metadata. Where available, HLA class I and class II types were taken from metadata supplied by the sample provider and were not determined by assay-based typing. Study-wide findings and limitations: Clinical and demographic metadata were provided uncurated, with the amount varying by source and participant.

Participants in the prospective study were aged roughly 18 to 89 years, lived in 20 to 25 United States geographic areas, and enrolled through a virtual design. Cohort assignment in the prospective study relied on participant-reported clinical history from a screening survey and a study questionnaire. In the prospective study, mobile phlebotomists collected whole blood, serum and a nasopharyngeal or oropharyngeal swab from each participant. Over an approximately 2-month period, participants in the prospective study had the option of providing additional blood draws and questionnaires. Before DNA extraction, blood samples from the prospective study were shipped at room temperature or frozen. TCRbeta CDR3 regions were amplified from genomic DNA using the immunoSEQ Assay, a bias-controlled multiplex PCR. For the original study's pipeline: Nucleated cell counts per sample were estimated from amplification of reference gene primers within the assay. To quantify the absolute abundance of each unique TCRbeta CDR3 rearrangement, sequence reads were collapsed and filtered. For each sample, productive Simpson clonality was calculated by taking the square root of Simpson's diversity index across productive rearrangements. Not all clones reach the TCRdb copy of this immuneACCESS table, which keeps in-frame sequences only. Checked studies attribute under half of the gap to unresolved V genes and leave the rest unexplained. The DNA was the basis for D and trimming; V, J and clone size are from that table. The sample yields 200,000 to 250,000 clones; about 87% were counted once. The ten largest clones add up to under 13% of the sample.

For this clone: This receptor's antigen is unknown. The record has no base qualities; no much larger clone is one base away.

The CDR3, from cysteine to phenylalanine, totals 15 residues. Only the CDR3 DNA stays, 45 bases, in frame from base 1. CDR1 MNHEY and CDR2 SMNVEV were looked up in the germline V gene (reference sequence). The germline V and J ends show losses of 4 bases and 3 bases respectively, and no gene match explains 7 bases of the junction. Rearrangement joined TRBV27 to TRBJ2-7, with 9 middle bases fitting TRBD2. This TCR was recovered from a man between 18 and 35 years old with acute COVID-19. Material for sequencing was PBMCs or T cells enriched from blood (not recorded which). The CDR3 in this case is CASSSLSGGFYEQYF. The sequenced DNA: TGTGCCAGCAGTTCTCTTAGCGGGGGATTCTACGAGCAGTACTTC.